Described below is a single TCR beta chain sequence and its context. Its antigen is still unknown. The V end lost 4 bases, the J end lost 13 bases, and 5 bases lay between the germline ends. CDR1 is MNHEY and CDR2 is SMNVEV in the germline V gene (reference sequence). This CDR3 contains 9 residues. Unexposed donor CD4+ T cells date from about 2011-2019, before the COVID-19 pandemic. The cells were cultured for about ten days before CD4+ T cells were isolated. Only in-frame clones appear in the TCRdb table, and some are missing; sequencing was by immunoSEQ multiplex PCR. The sample records about 26,000 clones, 73% being singletons. This sample was included in a study of CD4 T cells in relation to SARS-CoV-2 and coronaviruses. Study overall: ViraFEST: approximately 10-day antigen culture of PBMCs, then TCR beta CDR3 sequencing.

V usage is TRBV27 and J usage is TRBJ2-4; D gene ambiguous. This clonotype was sampled from a human donor in good health. Sequencing was performed on CD4+ T cells from PBMCs, cultured in vitro. The chain's CDR3 is CASSSGQYF. In DNA, the CDR3 is TGTGCCAGCAGTTCAGGCCAGTACTTC.